Below are 8 T cell receptor beta chains sequenced from a single sample in a study of T cells in Graves' hyperthyroidism and ophthalmopathy. Amplification of TCR beta CDR3 regions was performed using RNA transcripts as template. The primer set for the first-round RT-PCR of the TCR CDR3 was HTBI. TCRdb re-analysed the multiplex PCR reads in MiXCR, keeping a single row per CDR3 protein. The sample yields 250,000 to 400,000 distinct CDR3 sequences, around 13% seen once. The specimen was blood. The receptors were sampled from a woman aged 35 to 49 with Graves' ophthalmopathy.

This clonotype has ten or more counts. The rearrangement links TRBV6-2 or TRBV6-3 to TRBJ1-1; D remains ambiguous. V dropped 6 bases and J dropped 1 base, with 9 bases sitting between them. The V gene's germline CDR1 is MNHEY and CDR2 SVGEGT. The CDR3 runs 13 residues. The CDR3: CASSTTRNTEAFF. In DNA, the CDR3 is TGTGCCAGCAGCACGACACGGAACACTGAAGCTTTCTTT.

This clonotype has ten or more counts. The chain links TRBV2 to TRBJ1-1; D is unresolved. V was pared by 2 bases and J by 7 bases, with 11 bases between. From germline, CDR1 is SNHLY and CDR2 FYNNEI. The CDR3 is 13 residues long. CDR3 in DNA: TGTGCCAGCAGTGAAATAGGGCAGCTTGAAGCTTTCTTT. It codes for CASSEIGQLEAFF.

Only a few counts were recorded for this clonotype. A read error may produce the germline difference seen at one junction end. This chain uses TRBV12-3 or TRBV12-4 with TRBJ2-2; TRBD1 matches at 7 bases. The CDR3 loop spans 16 amino acids. CDR3 amino acids: CAGSSDGTANTGELFF. CDR3 coding DNA: TGTGCCGGCAGTTCCGACGGGACAGCGAACACCGGGGAGCTGTTTTTT.

This clonotype was counted many times. The rearrangement uses TRBV7-2 and TRBJ2-5, with a weak D call TRBD1 (6 bases). V lost 1 base to trimming and J lost 5 bases, with 11 bases between them. The germline V gene has CDR1 SGHTA and CDR2 FQGNSA. The CDR3 spans 14 residues. CDR3 in amino acids: CASSLGGHSETQYF. CDR3 in DNA: TGTGCCAGCAGCTTAGGGGGACACTCGGAGACCCAGTACTTC. Variable domain in full (rest from reference TRBV7-2 and TRBJ2-5): GAGVSQSPSNKVTEKGKDVELRCDPISGHTALYWYRQSLGQGLEFLIYFQGNSAPDKSGLPSDRFSAERTGGSVSTLTIQRTQQEDSAVYLCASSLGGHSETQYFGPGTRLLVL.

The V call is TRBV27, the J call TRBJ1-1, with a possible D match to TRBD1 (6 bases). V lost 3 bases and J 0 bases, leaving 14 bases between the germline ends. The germline gives CDR1 MNHEY, CDR2 SMNVEV (reference sequence). CDR3 length equals 16 residues. The CDR3 loop is CASSFRSGDMNTEAFF. CDR3 bases: TGTGCCAGCAGTTTCCGGTCTGGGGACATGAACACTGAAGCTTTCTTT.

This clonotype has at least ten counts. The chain employs TRBV7-9 and TRBJ2-3; 10 bases align to TRBD2. V was clipped by 4 bases and J by 5 bases; unmatched bases: 9. The germline gives CDR1 SEHNR, CDR2 FQNEAQ (reference sequence). The CDR3 loop spans 16 amino acids. The CDR3 loop reads CASSYAAGGPEDTQYF. The CDR3 coding sequence is TGTGCCAGCAGCTACGCAGCGGGAGGGCCTGAAGATACGCAGTATTTT.

This chain connects TRBV27 to TRBJ2-1; 9 bases align to TRBD1. The CDR3 runs 12 residues. The germline V gene has CDR1 MNHEY and CDR2 SMNVEV (reference sequence). The junction had 6 bases not matched to a gene; V was cut back by 6 bases and J by 12 bases. The DNA of the CDR3 is TGTGCCAGCAGCTTGGGACAGGGTATGCAGTTCTTC. This encodes CASSLGQGMQFF.

This CDR3 reads CASSLERQVNYGYTF. CDR3 nucleotides: TGTGCCAGCAGCTTAGAAAGACAGGTTAACTATGGCTACACCTTC. The chain carries TRBV7-2 and TRBJ1-2, with D tentatively TRBD1 (6 bases). V was shortened by 1 base and J by 1 base, with 10 bases between the two germline ends. The CDR3 is 15 residues long. The V gene's germline CDR1 is SGHTA and CDR2 FQGNSA.